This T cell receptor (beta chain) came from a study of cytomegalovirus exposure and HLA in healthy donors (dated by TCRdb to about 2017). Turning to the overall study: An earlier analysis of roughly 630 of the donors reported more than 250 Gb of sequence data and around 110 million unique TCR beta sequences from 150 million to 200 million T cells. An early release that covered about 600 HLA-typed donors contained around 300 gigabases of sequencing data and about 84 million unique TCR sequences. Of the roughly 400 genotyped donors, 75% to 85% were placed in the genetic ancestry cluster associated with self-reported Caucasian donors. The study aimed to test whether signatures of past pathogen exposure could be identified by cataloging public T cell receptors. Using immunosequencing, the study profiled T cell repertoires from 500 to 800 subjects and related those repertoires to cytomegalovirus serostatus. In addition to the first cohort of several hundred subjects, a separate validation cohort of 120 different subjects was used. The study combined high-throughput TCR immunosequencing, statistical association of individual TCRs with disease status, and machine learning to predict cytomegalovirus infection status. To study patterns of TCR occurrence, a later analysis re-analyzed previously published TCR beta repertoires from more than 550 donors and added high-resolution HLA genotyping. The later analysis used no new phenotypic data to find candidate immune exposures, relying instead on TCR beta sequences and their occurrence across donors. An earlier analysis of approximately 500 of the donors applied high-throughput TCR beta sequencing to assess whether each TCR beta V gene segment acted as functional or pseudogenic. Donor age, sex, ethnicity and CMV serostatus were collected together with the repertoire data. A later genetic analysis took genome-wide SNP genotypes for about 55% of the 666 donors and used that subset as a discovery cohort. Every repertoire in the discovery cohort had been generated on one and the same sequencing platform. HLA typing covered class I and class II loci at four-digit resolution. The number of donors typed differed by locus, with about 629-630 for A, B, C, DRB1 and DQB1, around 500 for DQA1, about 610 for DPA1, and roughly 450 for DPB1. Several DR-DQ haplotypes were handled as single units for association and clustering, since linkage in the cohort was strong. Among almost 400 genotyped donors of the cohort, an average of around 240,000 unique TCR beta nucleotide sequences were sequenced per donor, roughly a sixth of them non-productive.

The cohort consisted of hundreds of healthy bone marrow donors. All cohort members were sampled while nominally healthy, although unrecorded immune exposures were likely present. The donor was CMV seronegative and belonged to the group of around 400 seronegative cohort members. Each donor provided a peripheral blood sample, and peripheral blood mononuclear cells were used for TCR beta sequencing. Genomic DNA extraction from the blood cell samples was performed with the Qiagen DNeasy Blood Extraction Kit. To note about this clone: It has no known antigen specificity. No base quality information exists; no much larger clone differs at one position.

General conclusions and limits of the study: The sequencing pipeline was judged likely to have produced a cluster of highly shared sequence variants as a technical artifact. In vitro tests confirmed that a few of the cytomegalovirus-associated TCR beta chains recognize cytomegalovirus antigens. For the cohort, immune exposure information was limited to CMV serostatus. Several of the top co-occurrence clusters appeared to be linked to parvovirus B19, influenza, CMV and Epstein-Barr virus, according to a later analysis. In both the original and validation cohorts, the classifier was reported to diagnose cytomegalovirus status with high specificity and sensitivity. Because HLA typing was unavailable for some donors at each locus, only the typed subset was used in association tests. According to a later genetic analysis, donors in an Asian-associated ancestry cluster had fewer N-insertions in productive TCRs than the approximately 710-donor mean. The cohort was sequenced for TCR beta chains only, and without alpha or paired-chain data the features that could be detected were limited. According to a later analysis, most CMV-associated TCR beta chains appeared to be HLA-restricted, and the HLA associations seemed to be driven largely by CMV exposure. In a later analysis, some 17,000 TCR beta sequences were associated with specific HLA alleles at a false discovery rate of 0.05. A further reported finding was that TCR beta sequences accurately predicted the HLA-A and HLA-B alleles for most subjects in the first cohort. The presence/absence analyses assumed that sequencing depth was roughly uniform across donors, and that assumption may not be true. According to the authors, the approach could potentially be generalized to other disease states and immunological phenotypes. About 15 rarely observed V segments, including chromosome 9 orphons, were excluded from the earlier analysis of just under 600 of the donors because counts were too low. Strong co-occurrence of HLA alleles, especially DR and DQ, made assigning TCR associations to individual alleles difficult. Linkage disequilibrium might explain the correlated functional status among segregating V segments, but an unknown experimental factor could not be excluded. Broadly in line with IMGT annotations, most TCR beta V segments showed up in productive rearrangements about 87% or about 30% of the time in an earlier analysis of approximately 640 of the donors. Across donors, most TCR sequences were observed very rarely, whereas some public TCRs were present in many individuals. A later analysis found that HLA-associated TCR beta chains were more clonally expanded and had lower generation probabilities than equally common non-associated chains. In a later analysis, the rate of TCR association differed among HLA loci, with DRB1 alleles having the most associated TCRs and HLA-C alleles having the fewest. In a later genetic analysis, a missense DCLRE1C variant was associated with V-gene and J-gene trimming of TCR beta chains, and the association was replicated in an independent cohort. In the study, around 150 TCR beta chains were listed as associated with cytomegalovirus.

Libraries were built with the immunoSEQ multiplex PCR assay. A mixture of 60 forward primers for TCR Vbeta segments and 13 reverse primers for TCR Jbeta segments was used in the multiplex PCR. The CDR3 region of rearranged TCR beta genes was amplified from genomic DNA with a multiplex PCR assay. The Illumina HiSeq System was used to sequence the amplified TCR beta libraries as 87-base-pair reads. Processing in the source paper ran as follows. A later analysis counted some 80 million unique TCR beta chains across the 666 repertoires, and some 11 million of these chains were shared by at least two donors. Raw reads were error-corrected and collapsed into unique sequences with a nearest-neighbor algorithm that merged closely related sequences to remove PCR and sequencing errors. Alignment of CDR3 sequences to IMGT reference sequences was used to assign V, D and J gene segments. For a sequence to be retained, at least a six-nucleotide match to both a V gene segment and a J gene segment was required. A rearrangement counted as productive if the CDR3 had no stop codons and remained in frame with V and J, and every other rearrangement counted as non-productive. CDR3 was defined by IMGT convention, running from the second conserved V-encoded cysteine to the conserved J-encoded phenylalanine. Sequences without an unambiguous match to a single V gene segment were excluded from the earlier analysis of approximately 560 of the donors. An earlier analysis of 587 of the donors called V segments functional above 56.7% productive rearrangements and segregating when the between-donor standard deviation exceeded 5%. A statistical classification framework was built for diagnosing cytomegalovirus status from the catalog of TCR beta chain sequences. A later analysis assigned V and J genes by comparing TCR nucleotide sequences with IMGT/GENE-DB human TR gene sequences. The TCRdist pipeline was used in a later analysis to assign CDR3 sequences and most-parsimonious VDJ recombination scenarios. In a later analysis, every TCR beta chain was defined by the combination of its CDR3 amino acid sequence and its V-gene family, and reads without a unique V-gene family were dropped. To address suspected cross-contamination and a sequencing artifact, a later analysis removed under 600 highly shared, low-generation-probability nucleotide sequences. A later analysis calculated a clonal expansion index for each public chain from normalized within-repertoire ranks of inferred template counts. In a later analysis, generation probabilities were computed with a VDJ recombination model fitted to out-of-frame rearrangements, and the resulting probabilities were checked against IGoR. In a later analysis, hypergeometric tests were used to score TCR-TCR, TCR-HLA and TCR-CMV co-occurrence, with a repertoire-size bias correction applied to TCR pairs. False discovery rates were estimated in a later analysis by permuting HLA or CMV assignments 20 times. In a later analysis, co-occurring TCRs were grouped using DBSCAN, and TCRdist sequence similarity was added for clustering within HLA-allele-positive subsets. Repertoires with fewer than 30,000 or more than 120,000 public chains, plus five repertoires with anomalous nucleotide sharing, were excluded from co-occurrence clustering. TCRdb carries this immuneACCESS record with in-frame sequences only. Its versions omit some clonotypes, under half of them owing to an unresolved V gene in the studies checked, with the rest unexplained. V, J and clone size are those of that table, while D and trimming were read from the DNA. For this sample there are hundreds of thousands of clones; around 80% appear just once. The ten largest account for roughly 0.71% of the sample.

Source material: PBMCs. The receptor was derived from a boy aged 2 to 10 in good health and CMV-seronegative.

The CDR3: CASSIGAANTEAFF. At the DNA level, the sequence is TGTGCCAGTAGTATTGGGGCGGCGAACACTGAAGCTTTCTTT. The chain links TRBV19 with TRBJ1-1, with TRBD1 perhaps the D gene, on 5 matching bases. The CDR3 measures 14 amino acids from cysteine to phenylalanine. Just the 42-base CDR3 DNA is kept, in frame starting at base 1. V drops 3 bases and J drops 1 base, leaving 9 bases in between. The germline V gene (reference sequence) specifies LNHDA as CDR1 and SQIVND as CDR2.